One and the same sample provided the 3 T cell receptor beta chains below, sequenced in a study of shared clonotypes between healthy human individuals. Sequenced by immunoSEQ multiplex PCR; TCRdb stores in-frame clones only, minus some. The data contain 2 million to 2.5 million clones, around 95% of them seen just once; the ten biggest clones take up 0.1% to 0.15%. Sequencing used naive CD4+ T cells sorted from blood. Subset here: CD45RA+ positively selected. These receptors all stem from a man aged 18 to 30 in good health.

The chain recombines TRBV6-5 with TRBJ1-5; D is undetermined. Trimming left V 6 bases short and J 4 bases short, with 13 bases between. CDR1 is MNHEY and CDR2 is SVGAGI in the germline V gene. This CDR3 has 14 residues. CDR3 amino acids: CASRIVDGNQPQHF. Here the CDR3 DNA reads TGTGCCAGCAGGATCGTGGACGGGAATCAGCCCCAGCATTTT.

This clone was seen only once. The chain joins TRBV7-9 to TRBJ1-1; D is undetermined. The CDR3 length is 15 residues. Germline loops: CDR1 SEHNR, CDR2 FQNEAQ (reference sequence). Trimming stripped 4 bases from V and 0 bases from J, with 12 bases between. The chain's CDR3 is CASSWFPSVNTEAFF. The CDR3 nucleotides are TGTGCCAGCAGCTGGTTCCCATCTGTGAACACTGAAGCTTTCTTT.

The J gene is TRBJ2-4, the V gene TRBV6-1, with D unclear. Germline V gene data show CDR1 as MNHNS and CDR2 as SASEGT. The CDR3 is 18 amino acids. Trimming left V 2 bases short and J 1 base short, with 18 bases between. As DNA, the CDR3 is TGTGCCAGCAGTGAATTTAGTGCTCCGGCCCCTGCCAAAAACATTCAGTACTTC. Its translation is CASSEFSAPAPAKNIQYF.